The T cell receptor (beta chain) under discussion was sequenced for a study of T-cell reconstitution after alpha-beta-depleted transplantation in children. Unique molecular identifiers were incorporated when the TCRbeta library was constructed. TCRdb called the PCR reads again in MiXCR, with one record for every CDR3 protein. The sample includes about 610,000 distinct CDR3 sequences, roughly a tenth seen only once; the top ten take approximately 4.1%. V lost 11 bases to trimming and J lost 2 bases; unmatched junction nucleotides: 10. Germline CDR1 reads ENHRY; CDR2 reads SYGVKD. The CDR3 has 14 residues.

The material sequenced was PBMCs from the stem cell graft donor, taken from the stem cell graft. This TCR derives from a human donor who donated a stem cell graft to a child with acute myeloid leukemia. The chain employs TRBV10-3 and TRBJ2-7; 9 nucleotides match TRBD2. CDR3 coding DNA: TGTGCCTCCGAGAGGGCGGGAGGGCCCTACGAGCAGTACTTC. Protein product: CASERAGGPYEQYF.